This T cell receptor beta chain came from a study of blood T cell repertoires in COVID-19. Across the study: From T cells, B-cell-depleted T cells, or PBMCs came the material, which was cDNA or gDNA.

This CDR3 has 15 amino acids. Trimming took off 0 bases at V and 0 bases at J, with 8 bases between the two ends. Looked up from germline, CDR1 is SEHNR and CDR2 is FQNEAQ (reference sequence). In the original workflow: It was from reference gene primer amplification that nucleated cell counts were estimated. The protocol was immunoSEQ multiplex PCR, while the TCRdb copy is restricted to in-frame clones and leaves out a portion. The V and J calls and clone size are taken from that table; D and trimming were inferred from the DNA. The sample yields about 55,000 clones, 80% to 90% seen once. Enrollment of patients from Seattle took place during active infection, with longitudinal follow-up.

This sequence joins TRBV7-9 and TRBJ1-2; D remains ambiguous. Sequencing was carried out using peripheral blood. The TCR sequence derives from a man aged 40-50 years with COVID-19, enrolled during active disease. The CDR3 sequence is CASSLAAGANYGYTF. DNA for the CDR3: TGTGCCAGCAGCTTAGCCGCCGGAGCTAACTATGGCTACACCTTC.